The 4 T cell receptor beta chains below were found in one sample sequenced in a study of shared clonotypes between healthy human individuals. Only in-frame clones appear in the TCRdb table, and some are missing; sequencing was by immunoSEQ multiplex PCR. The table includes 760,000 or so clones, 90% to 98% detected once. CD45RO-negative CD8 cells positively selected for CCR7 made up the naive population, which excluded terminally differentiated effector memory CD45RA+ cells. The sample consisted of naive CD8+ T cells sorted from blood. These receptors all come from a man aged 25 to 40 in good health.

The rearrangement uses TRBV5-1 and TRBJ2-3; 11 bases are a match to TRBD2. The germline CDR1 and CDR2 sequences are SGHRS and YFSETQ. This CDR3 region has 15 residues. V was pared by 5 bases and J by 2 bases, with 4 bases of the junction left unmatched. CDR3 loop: CASRGTSGNTDTQYF. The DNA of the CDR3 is TGCGCCAGCAGGGGGACTAGCGGAAACACAGATACGCAGTATTTT.

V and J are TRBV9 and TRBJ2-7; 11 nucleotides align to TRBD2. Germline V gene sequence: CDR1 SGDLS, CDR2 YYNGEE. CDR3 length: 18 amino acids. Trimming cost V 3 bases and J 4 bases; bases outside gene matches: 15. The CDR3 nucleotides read TGTGCCAGCAGCGACAACCCCGTAGCGGGAGGGCCTCATTACGAGCAGTACTTC. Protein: CASSDNPVAGGPHYEQYF.

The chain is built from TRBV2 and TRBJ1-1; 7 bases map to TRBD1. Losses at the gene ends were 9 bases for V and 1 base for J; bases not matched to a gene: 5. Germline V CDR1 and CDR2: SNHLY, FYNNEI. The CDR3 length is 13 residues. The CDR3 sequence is CASSDRANTEAFF. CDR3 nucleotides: TGTGCCAGTTCCGACAGGGCGAACACTGAAGCTTTCTTT.

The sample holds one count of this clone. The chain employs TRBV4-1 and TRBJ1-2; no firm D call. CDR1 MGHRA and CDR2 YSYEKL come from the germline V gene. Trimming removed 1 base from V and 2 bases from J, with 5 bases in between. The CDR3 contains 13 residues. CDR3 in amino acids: CASSQAGNYGYTF. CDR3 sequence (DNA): TGCGCCAGCAGCCAAGCCGGAAACTATGGCTACACCTTC.